Detailed here is one TCR beta chain. Its antigen is currently not known. Within one base of it there is no much larger clone, and no base qualities were kept. For CDR1 and CDR2, the germline V gene lists MDHEN and SYDVKM. Here V drops 6 bases and J drops 0 bases, and the junction holds 13 bases not matched to any gene. From its cysteine to its phenylalanine, the CDR3 spans 18 amino acids. Of the read, only the CDR3 DNA is kept; its 54 bases are in frame from base 1. The sample is drawn from a study of vaccination and CD4 T cells after COVID-19 (dated by TCRdb to the early 2020s). General notes on the study: Every convalescent patient had a positive nasal swab PCR test for SARS-CoV-2, with mild disease in nine patients and severe disease in one. The convalescent cohort included six males and four females, with two Hispanic individuals, seven Caucasians, two Asians and one multiracial person. Participants got two doses of the Pfizer-BioNTech BNT162b2 vaccine (n=8) or two doses of the Moderna mRNA-1273 vaccine (n=2). Post-COVID blood samples from convalescent patients were collected a median of approximately 100 days after diagnosis, with a range of roughly 35 to 161 days. The time from the second vaccine dose to post-vaccine blood sampling had a median of roughly 77 days and ranged from about 12 to 250 days. Overlapping spike peptide pools from SARS-CoV-2 and from the common cold coronaviruses HCoV-NL63, HCoV-OC43 and HCoV-229E were used as culture stimuli. In control cultures, a CEFX viral epitope pool was used as positive control, an HIV-1 Nef peptide pool was used as negative control, or no peptide was added. In under 13 COVID-19 convalescent patients and a few infection-naive healthy vaccine recipients, researchers compared the spike-specific CD4+ TCR repertoire from before mRNA vaccination with the repertoire from after. Overall study outcomes, separate from this receptor: An increase in the median number of SARS-CoV-2-reactive clonotypes from approximately 21 after infection to 38 after vaccination was observed, but the change was not found to be significant. In convalescent patients, nearly all vaccine-specific clones (304 of 307) were found to be mono-reactive for SARS-CoV-2 spike rather than cross-reactive with common cold coronaviruses. Among the post-vaccine SARS-CoV-2-reactive clones in convalescent patients, a median 86.3% showed up only after vaccination, which suggests vaccine-specific priming. Relatively few convalescent patients were included in the study, and early timepoints after natural infection were not analyzed.

The treatment or condition tag for this specimen amounts to: roughly 10-day PBMC culture with coronavirus spike peptide pools or control peptides (ViraFEST assay). The ViraFEST assay was used in the study, in which antigen-specific T cells were expanded with peptide pools and expanded clonotypes were subsequently identified by TCR sequencing. Positive SARS-CoV-2 PCR tests in the convalescent patients dated from March to December 2020, before Alpha, Beta and Delta variants emerged in the United States. PBMCs were cultured at under 2.5 million per well in IMDM supplemented with approximately 5.4% human AB serum and 9 to 10 IU/ml IL-2, with around 10 ug/ml peptide pools added. Half of the culture medium was replaced with fresh IL-2-containing medium on days 3 and 7. After around 11 days of culture, CD4+ T cells were isolated by negative selection with the EasySep CD4+ T cell isolation kit. PBMCs were separated from whole blood using Ficoll-Paque Plus gradient centrifugation and then either used fresh or cryopreserved at -140C. Each culture condition was generally run in triplicate wells.

Libraries were prepared through PCR. DNA from cultured CD4+ T cells underwent TCR sequencing with the Oncomine TCR Beta short-read assay at the Johns Hopkins FTIC core. The QIAamp micro DNA kit was used to extract genomic DNA from the cultured CD4+ T cells. Oncomine TCR Beta libraries from cultured CD4+ T cells were pooled with unique dual indexes and sequenced on an Illumina iSeq 100. On the study's bioinformatics: Non-productive sequences were removed, and CDR3s that did not start with C, did not end with F or W, or were shorter than 7 amino acids were discarded. Antigen-specific clonotypes were identified using the MANAFEST web application through comparison of peptide-stimulated wells with reference and other culture wells. For a clone to be called positive, the clone needed an FDR below 0.05, an odds ratio above 5, and a productive frequency above 0.1% in at least two of three replicate wells. A clonotype was classed as cross-reactive if the clonotype showed significant expansion both in SARS-CoV-2 spike wells and in at least one common cold coronavirus spike condition. Levenshtein distances (stringdist) and unrooted phylogenetic trees (ape) in R version 3.6.1 were used to assess CDR3 homology. TCRdb cleaned the public reads at Q25 with fastp, built clones with MiXCR and kept in-frame beta chains. Rows with one shared CDR3 protein collapse into an entry with the most common genes and DNA. For this entry, the V and J calls and clone size follow TCRdb and not the study's own pipeline. The sample table contains 15,000 to 20,000 distinct CDR3 sequences; only one count was recorded for 40% to 50% of them. Under 5% of the sample lies in the top ten.

The sample in question was CD4+ T cells from blood, cultured in vitro, obtained before SARS-CoV-2 vaccination. The receptor chain draws on TRBV28 and TRBJ2-2; 7 of the junction bases match TRBD1. The sequence came from a human donor who had recovered from COVID-19. This receptor has the CDR3 CASSLPNRGRPNTGELFF. The nucleotides are TGTGCCAGCAGCTTACCGAACAGGGGTAGGCCGAACACCGGGGAGCTGTTTTTT.